This T cell receptor (beta chain) was sequenced in a study of OX40 agonist ivuxolimab in advanced cancers. Study details: With ivuxolimab, an agonistic anti-OX40 (CD134) antibody, patients were treated.

This clone was observed a single time. Blood specimens came from baseline, cycle 4 day 1, and cycle 7 day 1. Sequencing was performed with immunoSEQ multiplex PCR; in TCRdb, only in-frame clones are kept and a portion is missing. Found here are 42,000 or so clones, 65% to 85% of them singletons; the top ten hold roughly 23%. The CDR3 contains 14 residues. Germline CDR1 and CDR2: SGHTA and FQGNSA. V was shortened by 0 bases and J by 5 bases, with 8 bases between the two germline ends. The chain couples TRBV7-2 to TRBJ2-4; D gene unclear. The material sequenced was CD4+ or CD8+ T cells sorted from blood, taken in a trial of the OX40 agonist ivuxolimab. The TCR comes from an adult with an advanced solid tumor such as melanoma, head and neck, liver or kidney cancer. CDR3 coding DNA: TGTGCCAGCAGCTTAGCGTCAACCGAAAACATTCAGTACTTC. Protein product: CASSLASTENIQYF.